The 20 T cell receptor beta chains below come from one sample, sequenced in a study of shared T cell receptors in the human thymus. The table came from immunoSEQ multiplex PCR; TCRdb's copy has only in-frame clones and leaves some out. The profile covers under 850,000 clones, with over 75% appearing a single time and around 0.0099% taken by the ten largest. These data also formed part of another study, on human thymus T cells.

Input material: thymocytes. The receptors come from a boy in the first two years of life with a congenital heart defect.

The rearrangement joins TRBV11-2 to TRBJ2-7; maybe TRBD1 (6 bases). The CDR3 runs 16 residues. V lost 0 bases, J lost 0 bases, and 12 bases lay in between. Per germline, CDR1 SGHAT and CDR2 FQNNGV. CDR3 region: CASSLEGRGSSYEQYF. The CDR3 nucleotides read TGTGCCAGCAGCTTAGAGGGCAGGGGAAGCTCCTACGAGCAGTACTTC.

In DNA form, the CDR3 reads TGTGCCAGCAGCCCAGGGACAGCCTATGGCTACACCTTC. It translates to CASSPGTAYGYTF. The V and J genes are TRBV7-9 and TRBJ1-2; 7 bases align to TRBD1. The germline CDR1 and CDR2 sequences are SEHNR and FQNEAQ (reference sequence). J was trimmed by 4 bases and V by 5 bases; bases with no gene match: 4. CDR3 length equals 13 residues.

The CDR3 DNA reads as TGTGCCAGCAGTGAATATATTCTAGGCGGCTCCTACAATGAGCAGTTCTTC. Protein: CASSEYILGGSYNEQFF. V gene TRBV25-1 combines with J gene TRBJ2-1; D ambiguous. There are 17 residues in the CDR3. Germline CDR1 MGHDK, CDR2 SYGVNS. V lost 0 bases and J lost 0, with 12 bases in between.

The V and J genes are TRBV9 and TRBJ2-1; tentatively, D is TRBD1 (5 bases). The CDR3 length is 16 residues. Germline V gene data show CDR1 as SGDLS and CDR2 as YYNGEE. Trimming took 1 base from V and 0 from J, leaving 11 bases between them. CDR3 in amino acids: CASSVSRASSYNEQFF. In DNA, the CDR3 is TGTGCCAGCAGCGTATCCAGGGCGAGCTCCTACAATGAGCAGTTCTTC. Based on the CDR3 plus reference TRBV9 and TRBJ2-1, the full variable domain is DSGVTQTPKHLITATGQRVTLRCSPRSGDLSVYWYQQSLDQGLQFLIQYYNGEERAKGNILERFSAQQFPDLHSELNLSSLELGDSALYFCASSVSRASSYNEQFFGPGTRLTVL.

This chain connects TRBV6-5 to TRBJ2-5, with 10 positions matching TRBD2. J lost 7 bases, V lost 7 bases, and 9 bases had no gene match. Germline assignment: CDR1 MNHEY and CDR2 SVGAGI. The CDR3 is made up of 14 amino acids. Here the CDR3 DNA reads TGTGCCAGCAAGGGACTAGCGAAACTCGGGACCCAGTACTTC. It codes for CASKGLAKLGTQYF.

The chain couples TRBV10-3 to TRBJ2-7, with D perhaps matching TRBD2 (5 bases). Trimming removed 2 bases from V and 1 base from J, with 9 bases in between. CDR1 and CDR2 from the germline V gene are ENHRY and SYGVKD. The CDR3 has 14 residues. The chain's CDR3 is CAISERDYSYEQYF. As DNA, the CDR3 is TGTGCCATCAGTGAGCGCGACTATTCCTACGAGCAGTACTTC.

The rearrangement uses TRBV5-1 and TRBJ2-5; TRBD2 is a possible D gene (5 bases). This CDR3 spans 12 amino acids. Germline CDR1 and CDR2: SGHRS and YFSETQ. With 4 bases removed from V and 7 bases from J, the gap between germline ends came to 11 bases. DNA of the CDR3: TGCGCCAGCAGCCCCGGAGGTGGGACCCAGTACTTC. This codes for CASSPGGGTQYF.

The rearrangement uses TRBV27 and TRBJ2-6; no clear D gene. This CDR3 contains 15 residues. Per germline, CDR1 MNHEY and CDR2 SMNVEV (reference sequence). V lost 5 bases to trimming and J lost 1 base, with 9 bases between them. The chain's CDR3 is CASSPSGSGANVLTF. The DNA of the CDR3 is TGTGCCAGCAGTCCCTCGGGTTCTGGGGCCAACGTCCTGACTTTC.

This clone has only a few counts. The chain links TRBV19 to TRBJ2-5, with D tentatively TRBD1 (5 bases). This CDR3 has 14 amino acids. Germline CDR1 LNHDA, CDR2 SQIVND (reference sequence). The ends were cut back, 2 bases at V and 2 bases at J, with 9 bases in the middle. In nucleotides, the CDR3 is TGTGCCAGTAGTATAAGGGGCACTCAAGAGACCCAGTACTTC. This sequence encodes CASSIRGTQETQYF.

The rearrangement uses TRBV20-1 and TRBJ2-1; no clear D gene. CDR1 is DFQATT, CDR2 SNEGSKA, per germline (reference sequence). Trimming stripped 5 bases from V and 7 bases from J, with 9 bases between. The CDR3 extends over 11 amino acids. The CDR3 here is CSALHSNEQFF. The CDR3 coding sequence is TGCAGTGCTCTTCACTCGAATGAGCAGTTCTTC.

The rearrangement joins TRBV5-1 to TRBJ2-6; maybe TRBD2 (6 bases). V dropped 2 bases and J dropped 0 bases, with 15 bases sitting between them. From germline, CDR1 is SGHRS and CDR2 YFSETQ. This CDR3 has 18 residues. The CDR3 DNA reads TGCGCCAGCAGCTTAGGAGGGGCGCTAGGCTCTGGGGCCAACGTCCTGACTTTC. This encodes CASSLGGALGSGANVLTF.

The rearrangement links TRBV4-1 to TRBJ2-1; 9 nucleotides agree with TRBD2. The CDR3 is made up of 16 amino acids. The J segment lost 6 bases and the V segment lost 0 bases, leaving 6 bases of the junction unmatched. Per germline, CDR1 MGHRA and CDR2 YSYEKL. The CDR3 nucleotides are TGCGCCAGCAGCCAAGACCCCGAGCGGGAGGTCAATGAGCAGTTCTTC. It specifies CASSQDPEREVNEQFF.

The J gene is TRBJ2-1, the V gene TRBV7-8; 9 bases line up with TRBD2. Germline CDR1 and CDR2: SGHVS and FQNEAQ. V was pared by 5 bases and J by 8 bases, with 16 bases of the junction left unmatched. This CDR3 has 17 amino acids. CDR3 in DNA: TGTGCCAGCAGCCCCGGGACTAGCATATGGGGGATCGATGAGCAGTTCTTC. The encoded protein is CASSPGTSIWGIDEQFF. The variable domain in full, with the rest retrieved from reference TRBV7-8 and TRBJ2-1, is GAGVSQSPRYKVAKRGQDVALRCDPISGHVSLFWYQQALGQGPEFLTYFQNEAQLDKSGLPSDRFFAERPEGSVSTLKIQRTQQEDSAVYLCASSPGTSIWGIDEQFFGPGTRLTVL.

J is TRBJ2-3 and V is TRBV12-5, with 15 nucleotides matching TRBD2. Germline V gene lookup returns CDR1 LGHNT and CDR2 FRNRAP. Trimming cost V 5 bases and J 4 bases; bases outside gene matches: 13. The CDR3 has 19 amino acids. Here the CDR3 DNA reads TGTGCTAGTGGTCGGACTAGCGGGAGGGCCGGGGGAGCGGCAGATACGCAGTATTTT. Protein: CASGRTSGRAGGAADTQYF.

The gene calls are TRBV25-1 and TRBJ2-1; D remains ambiguous. The CDR3 sequence is 12 residues long. The ends were cut back, 9 bases at V and 6 bases at J, with 12 bases in the middle. From germline, CDR1 is MGHDK and CDR2 SYGVNS. In DNA, the CDR3 is TGTGCCAGTCAATCCCGGTCCAATGAGCAGTTCTTC. This codes for CASQSRSNEQFF.

The chain joins TRBV4-3 to TRBJ2-1, with TRBD2 as a possible D gene (5 bases). Germline V gives CDR1 LGHNA, CDR2 YSLEER. Trimming removed 0 bases from V and 9 bases from J, with 15 bases in between. The length of the CDR3 is 15 residues. CDR3 loop: CASSQDPWDEGEQFF. In DNA form, the CDR3 reads TGCGCCAGCAGCCAAGATCCCTGGGATGAGGGTGAGCAGTTCTTC.

The V and J genes are TRBV27 and TRBJ2-7; 7 positions agree with TRBD1. Germline lookup yields CDR1 MNHEY and CDR2 SMNVEV (reference sequence). V lost 5 bases, J lost 2 bases, and 6 bases stayed unmatched. CDR3 length: 14 amino acids. The DNA for the CDR3 is TGTGCCAGCAGTACCCGGGACAGAACCTACGAGCAGTACTTC. It encodes CASSTRDRTYEQYF.

The rearrangement uses TRBV6-5 and TRBJ2-5; unclear D gene. V was clipped by 6 bases and J by 0 bases, with 11 bases between them. CDR3 length: 14 amino acids. Germline V gene lookup returns CDR1 MNHEY and CDR2 SVGAGI. CDR3 nucleotides: TGTGCCAGCAGCCCCTCCCGGGACCAAGAGACCCAGTACTTC. Encoded protein: CASSPSRDQETQYF.

In this sample, this clone turned up once. This chain links TRBV11-3 with TRBJ2-1, with D possibly being TRBD2 (6 bases). With 3 bases removed from V and 0 bases from J, the gap between germline ends came to 21 bases. The CDR3 is 19 amino acids. Germline lookup yields CDR1 SGHNT and CDR2 YENEEA. This chain's CDR3 is CASSFLRVGGRYSYNEQFF. For the CDR3, the DNA is TGTGCCAGCAGCTTCCTTCGGGTTGGGGGGAGGTACTCCTACAATGAGCAGTTCTTC.

The CDR3 nucleotides are TGTGCCAGCAGCTTGGCCCCGGGACAGGGTATGAGGTCCTACGAGCAGTACTTC. Translating gives CASSLAPGQGMRSYEQYF. The J gene is TRBJ2-7, the V gene TRBV5-4; 9 positions agree with TRBD1. CDR1 SGHNT and CDR2 YYREEE come from the germline V gene (reference sequence). Trimming at V came to 0 bases and at J to 1 base, leaving 11 bases not matched to a gene. CDR3 length: 18 residues.